The following is a TCR beta chain sequence with its context. The CDR3 contains 13 residues. The germline CDR1 and CDR2 sequences are SGHRS and YFSETQ. V lost 5 bases to trimming and J lost 2 bases; unmatched junction nucleotides: 4. Repertoires were generated with immunoSEQ multiplex PCR, while TCRdb's copy carries only in-frame clones and drops some. The sample carries some 200,000 clones, less than 90% recorded once. This sample is part of a study of blood T cell repertoires in COVID-19. This chain links TRBV5-1 with TRBJ2-7; 7 nucleotides align to TRBD1. The sequence derives from a woman in her thirties who had recovered from COVID-19. Sequenced: PBMCs or T cells enriched from blood (not recorded which). CDR3 DNA sequence: TGCGCCAGCAGTAAGACAGGGCCCTACGAGCAGTACTTC. Its protein product is CASSKTGPYEQYF.